Presented here are 3 T cell receptor beta chains from one specimen sequenced in a study of graft-versus-host responses after intestinal transplantation. Clones were sequenced by immunoSEQ multiplex PCR, and TCRdb holds only the in-frame ones, with some missing. The sample lists 50,000 to 75,000 clones; around 93% were seen once. These TCRs are of unknown antigen specificity. The sample here was unstimulated CD4+ T cells sorted from spleen or lymph node cells, taken before transplant. The receptors stem from a human donor who was the organ donor for an intestinal transplant.

V usage is TRBV19 and J usage is TRBJ2-7, with 9 bases that match TRBD1. The CDR3 loop spans 14 amino acids. Looked up from germline, CDR1 is LNHDA and CDR2 is SQIVND (reference sequence). With 5 bases clipped from V and 2 bases from J, the junction kept 4 bases outside the gene matches. The CDR3 protein is CASSAGQGTYEQYF. The CDR3 coding sequence is TGTGCCAGTAGTGCAGGACAGGGGACCTACGAGCAGTACTTC.

The rearrangement joins TRBV27 to TRBJ1-6, with D perhaps matching TRBD1 (6 bases). Germline V lookup: CDR1 MNHEY, CDR2 SMNVEV (reference sequence). The germline V and J ends were trimmed by 2 bases and 8 bases, with 19 bases remaining between them. The CDR3 has 17 amino acids. The CDR3, as DNA: TGTGCCAGCAGTTTAACCTATCAACAGGGTCGGGATTCACCCCTCCACTTT. It specifies CASSLTYQQGRDSPLHF.

J is TRBJ2-1 and V is TRBV28; possible D gene TRBD1, 6 bases. The V end was cut by 2 bases, the J end by 7 bases, with 18 bases between. There are 16 residues in the CDR3. Germline V gene data show CDR1 as MDHEN and CDR2 as SYDVKM. This CDR3 is CASSLRWRQVRNEQFF. CDR3 bases: TGTGCCAGCAGTTTACGGTGGAGACAGGTGAGGAATGAGCAGTTCTTC.